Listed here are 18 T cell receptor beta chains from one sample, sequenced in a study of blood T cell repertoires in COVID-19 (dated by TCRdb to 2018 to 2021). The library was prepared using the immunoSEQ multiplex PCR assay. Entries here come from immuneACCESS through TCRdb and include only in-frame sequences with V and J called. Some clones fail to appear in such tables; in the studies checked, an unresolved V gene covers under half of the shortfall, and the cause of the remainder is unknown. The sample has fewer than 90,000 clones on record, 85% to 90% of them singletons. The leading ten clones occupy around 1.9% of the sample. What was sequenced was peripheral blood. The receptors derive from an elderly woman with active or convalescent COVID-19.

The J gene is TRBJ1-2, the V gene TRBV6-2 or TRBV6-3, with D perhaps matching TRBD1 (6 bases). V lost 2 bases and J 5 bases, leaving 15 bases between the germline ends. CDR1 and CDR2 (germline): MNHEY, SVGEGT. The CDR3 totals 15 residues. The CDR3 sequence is CASSYETGSLYGYTF. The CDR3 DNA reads TGTGCCAGCAGTTACGAAACAGGGTCTCTATATGGCTACACCTTC.

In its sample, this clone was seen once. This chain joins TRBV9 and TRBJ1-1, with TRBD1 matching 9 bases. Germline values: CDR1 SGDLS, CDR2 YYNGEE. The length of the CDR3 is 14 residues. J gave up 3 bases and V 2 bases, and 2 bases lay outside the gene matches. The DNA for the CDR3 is TGTGCCAGCAGCGTCAGACAGGGGGACACTGAAGCTTTCTTT. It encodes CASSVRQGDTEAFF.

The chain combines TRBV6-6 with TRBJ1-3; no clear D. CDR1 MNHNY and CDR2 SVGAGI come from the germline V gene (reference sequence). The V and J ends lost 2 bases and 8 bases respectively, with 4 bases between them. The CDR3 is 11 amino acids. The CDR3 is CASSYRDTIYF. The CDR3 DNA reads TGTGCCAGCAGTTACCGCGACACCATATATTTT.

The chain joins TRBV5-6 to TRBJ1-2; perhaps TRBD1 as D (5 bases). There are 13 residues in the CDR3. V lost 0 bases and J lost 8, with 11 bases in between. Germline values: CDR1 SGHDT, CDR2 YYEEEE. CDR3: CASSLAGAGGYTF. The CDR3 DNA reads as TGTGCCAGCAGCTTGGCTGGGGCCGGGGGCTACACCTTC.

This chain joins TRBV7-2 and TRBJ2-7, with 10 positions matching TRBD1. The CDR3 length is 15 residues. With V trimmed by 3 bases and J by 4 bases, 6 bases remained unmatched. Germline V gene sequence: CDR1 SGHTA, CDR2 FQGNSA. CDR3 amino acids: CASSFIPGQGYEQYF. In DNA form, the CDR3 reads TGTGCCAGCAGCTTCATCCCGGGACAGGGGTACGAGCAGTACTTC.

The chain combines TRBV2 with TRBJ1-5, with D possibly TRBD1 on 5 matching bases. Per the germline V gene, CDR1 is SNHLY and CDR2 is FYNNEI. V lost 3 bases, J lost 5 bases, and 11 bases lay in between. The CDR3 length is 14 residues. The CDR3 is CASSDRVIDQPQHF. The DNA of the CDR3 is TGTGCCAGCAGTGACAGGGTTATCGATCAGCCCCAGCATTTT.

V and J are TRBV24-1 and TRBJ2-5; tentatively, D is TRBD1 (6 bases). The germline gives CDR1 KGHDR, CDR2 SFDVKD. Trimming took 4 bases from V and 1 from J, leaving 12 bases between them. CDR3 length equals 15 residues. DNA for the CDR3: TGTGCCACCAGTGAGCACAGGGAAGCCCAAGAGACCCAGTACTTC. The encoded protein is CATSEHREAQETQYF.

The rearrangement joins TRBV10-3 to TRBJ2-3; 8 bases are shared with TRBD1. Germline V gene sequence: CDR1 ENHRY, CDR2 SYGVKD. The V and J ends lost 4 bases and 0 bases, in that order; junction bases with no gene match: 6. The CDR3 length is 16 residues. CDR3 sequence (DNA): TGTGCCATCAGTGCAGACAGGGGCGGGAGCACAGATACGCAGTATTTT. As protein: CAISADRGGSTDTQYF.

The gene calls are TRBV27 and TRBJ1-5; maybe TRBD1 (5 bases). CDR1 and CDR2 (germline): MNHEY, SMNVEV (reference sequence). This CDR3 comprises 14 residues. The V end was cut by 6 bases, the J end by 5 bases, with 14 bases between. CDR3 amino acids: CASSQSGSDQPQHF. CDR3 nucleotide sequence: TGTGCCAGCAGCCAATCAGGGTCGGATCAGCCCCAGCATTTT.

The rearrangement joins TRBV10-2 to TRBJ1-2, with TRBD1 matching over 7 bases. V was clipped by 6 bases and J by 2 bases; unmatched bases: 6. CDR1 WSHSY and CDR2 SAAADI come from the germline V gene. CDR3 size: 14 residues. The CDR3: CASSEGGRNYGYTF. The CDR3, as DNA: TGCGCCAGCAGCGAAGGGGGCAGGAACTATGGCTACACCTTC.

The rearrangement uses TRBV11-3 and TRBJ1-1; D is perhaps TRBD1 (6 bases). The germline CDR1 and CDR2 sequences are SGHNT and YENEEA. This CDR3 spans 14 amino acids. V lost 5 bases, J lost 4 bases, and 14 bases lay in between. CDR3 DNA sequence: TGTGCCAGCAGCCCGGCACAGGGACGCACTGAAGCTTTCTTT. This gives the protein CASSPAQGRTEAFF. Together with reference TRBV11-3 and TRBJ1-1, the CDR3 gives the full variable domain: EAGVVQSPRYKIIEKKQPVAFWCNPISGHNTLYWYLQNLGQGPELLIRYENEEAVDDSQLPKDRFSAERLKGVDSTLKIQPAELGDSAVYLCASSPAQGRTEAFFGQGTRLTVV.

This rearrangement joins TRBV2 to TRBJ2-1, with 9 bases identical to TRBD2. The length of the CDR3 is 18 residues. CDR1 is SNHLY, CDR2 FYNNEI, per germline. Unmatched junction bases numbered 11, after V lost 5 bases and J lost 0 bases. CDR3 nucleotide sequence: TGTGCCAGCAGTACCCCCCTTGCTAGCGGGGTCTCCTACAATGAGCAGTTCTTC. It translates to CASSTPLASGVSYNEQFF.

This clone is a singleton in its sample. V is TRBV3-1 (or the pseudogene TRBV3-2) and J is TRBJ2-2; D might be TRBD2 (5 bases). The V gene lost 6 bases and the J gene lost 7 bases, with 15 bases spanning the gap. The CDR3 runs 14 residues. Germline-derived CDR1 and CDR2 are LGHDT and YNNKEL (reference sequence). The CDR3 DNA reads TGTGCCAGCAGATTTTCGGGGTCGGACGGGGAGCTGTTTTTT. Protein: CASRFSGSDGELFF.

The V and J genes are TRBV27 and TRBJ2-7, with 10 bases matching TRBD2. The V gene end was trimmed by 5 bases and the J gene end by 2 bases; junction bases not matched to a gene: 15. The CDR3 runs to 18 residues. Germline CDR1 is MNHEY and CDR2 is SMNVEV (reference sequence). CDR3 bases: TGTGCCAGCAGTCCAATTAAGGGGGCTCTAGCGGGGGCCTACGAGCAGTACTTC. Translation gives CASSPIKGALAGAYEQYF.

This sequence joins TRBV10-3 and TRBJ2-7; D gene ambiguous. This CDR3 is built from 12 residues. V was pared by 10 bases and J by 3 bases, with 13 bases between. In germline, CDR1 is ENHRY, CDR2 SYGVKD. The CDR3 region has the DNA TGTGCCACCCGAGTAACGGGCTACGAGCAGTACTTC. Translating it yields CATRVTGYEQYF.

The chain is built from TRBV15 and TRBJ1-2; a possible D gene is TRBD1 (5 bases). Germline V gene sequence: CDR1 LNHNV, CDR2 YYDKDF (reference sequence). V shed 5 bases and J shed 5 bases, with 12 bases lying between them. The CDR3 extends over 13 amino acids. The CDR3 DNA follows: TGTGCCACCAGCCCGATGAAGGGGTATGGCTACACCTTC. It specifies CATSPMKGYGYTF.

CDR3: CASSLRRGDSPLHF. The CDR3 DNA reads as TGTGCCAGCAGTTTGCGCAGGGGGGATTCACCCCTCCACTTT. The J gene is TRBJ1-6, the V gene TRBV27; 7 positions match TRBD1. CDR3 length equals 14 residues. CDR1 and CDR2 (germline): MNHEY, SMNVEV (reference sequence). J lost 8 bases, V lost 3 bases, and 4 bases had no gene match.

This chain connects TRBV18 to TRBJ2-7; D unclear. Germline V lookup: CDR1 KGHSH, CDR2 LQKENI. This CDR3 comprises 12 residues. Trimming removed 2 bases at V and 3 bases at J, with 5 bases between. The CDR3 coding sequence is TGTGCCAGCTCACCAAGCTACTACGAGCAGTACTTC. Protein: CASSPSYYEQYF.